This T cell receptor (beta chain) derives from a study of T cell changes during pregnancy in multiple sclerosis. Assay: immunoSEQ multiplex PCR; the TCRdb copy retains only in-frame clones and omits some. Among 75,000 to 95,000 clones listed, under 95% were seen once. Germline-derived CDR1 and CDR2 are MNHNY and SVGAGI (reference sequence). The V gene end was trimmed by 6 bases and the J gene end by 1 base; junction bases not matched to a gene: 2. CDR3 length equals 14 residues. The starting material was peripheral blood, obtained before pregnancy. The chain is built from TRBV6-6 and TRBJ2-3; TRBD1 aligns across 9 bases. The receptor was isolated from a female donor with multiple sclerosis, enrolled in a pregnancy study. CDR3 nucleotides: TGTGCCAGCAGATGGACAGGGGGCACAGATACGCAGTATTTT. Its protein product is CASRWTGGTDTQYF.